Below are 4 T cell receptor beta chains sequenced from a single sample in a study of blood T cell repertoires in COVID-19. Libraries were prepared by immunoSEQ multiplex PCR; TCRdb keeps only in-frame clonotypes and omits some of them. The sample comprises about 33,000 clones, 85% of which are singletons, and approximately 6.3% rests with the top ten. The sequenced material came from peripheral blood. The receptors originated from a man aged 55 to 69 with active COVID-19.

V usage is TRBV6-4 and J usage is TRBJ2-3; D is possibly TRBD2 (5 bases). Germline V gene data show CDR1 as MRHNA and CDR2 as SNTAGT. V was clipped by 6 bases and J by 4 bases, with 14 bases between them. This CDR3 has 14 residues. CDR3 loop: CASSYGLAADTQYF. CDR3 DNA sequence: TGTGCCAGCAGCTACGGGCTAGCCGCAGATACGCAGTATTTT.

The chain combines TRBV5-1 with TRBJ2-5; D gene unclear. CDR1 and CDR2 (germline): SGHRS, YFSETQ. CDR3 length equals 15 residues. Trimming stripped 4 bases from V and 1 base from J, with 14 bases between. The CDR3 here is CASSLEAPSQETQYF. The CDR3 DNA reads TGCGCCAGCAGCCTTGAGGCCCCTAGCCAAGAGACCCAGTACTTC.

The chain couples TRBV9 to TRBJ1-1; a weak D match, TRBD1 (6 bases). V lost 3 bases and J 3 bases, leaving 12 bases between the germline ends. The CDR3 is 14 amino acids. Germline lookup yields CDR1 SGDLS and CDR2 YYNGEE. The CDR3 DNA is TGTGCCAGCAGCGCACCGGGACAATACACTGAAGCTTTCTTT. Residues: CASSAPGQYTEAFF.

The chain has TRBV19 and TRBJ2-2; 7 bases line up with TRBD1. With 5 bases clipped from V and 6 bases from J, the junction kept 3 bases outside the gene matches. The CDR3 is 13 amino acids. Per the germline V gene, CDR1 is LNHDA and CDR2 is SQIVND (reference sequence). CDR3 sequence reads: CASSAQGAGELFF. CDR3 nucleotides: TGTGCCAGTAGTGCGCAGGGGGCCGGGGAGCTGTTTTTT. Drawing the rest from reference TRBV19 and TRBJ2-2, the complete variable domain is DGGITQSPKYLFRKEGQNVTLSCEQNLNHDAMYWYRQDPGQGLRLIYYSQIVNDFQKGDIAEGYSVSREKKESFPLTVTSAQKNPTAFYLCASSAQGAGELFFGEGSRLTVL.